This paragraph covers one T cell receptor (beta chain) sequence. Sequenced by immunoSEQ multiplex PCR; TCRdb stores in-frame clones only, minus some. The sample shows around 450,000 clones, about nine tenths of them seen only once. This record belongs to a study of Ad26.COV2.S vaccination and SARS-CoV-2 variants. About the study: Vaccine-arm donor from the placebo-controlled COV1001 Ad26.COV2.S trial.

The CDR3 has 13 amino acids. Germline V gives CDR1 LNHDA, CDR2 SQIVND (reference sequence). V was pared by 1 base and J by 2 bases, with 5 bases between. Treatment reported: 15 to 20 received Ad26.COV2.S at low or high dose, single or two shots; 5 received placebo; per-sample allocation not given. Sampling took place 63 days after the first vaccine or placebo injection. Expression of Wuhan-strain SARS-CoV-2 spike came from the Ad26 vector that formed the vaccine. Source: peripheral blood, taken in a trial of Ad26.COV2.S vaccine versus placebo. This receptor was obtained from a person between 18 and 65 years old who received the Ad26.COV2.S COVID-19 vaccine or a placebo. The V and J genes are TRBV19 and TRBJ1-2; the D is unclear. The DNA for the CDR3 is TGTGCCAGTAGTATAGTCGGCAACTATGGCTACACCTTC. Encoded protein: CASSIVGNYGYTF.